Listed below are T cell receptor beta chains from one sample, sequenced in a study of blood T cell repertoires in COVID-19. Data came from immunoSEQ multiplex PCR; TCRdb stores just in-frame clones and leaves some out. The sample lists roughly 250,000 clones; 81% were seen once. Sequencing was performed on peripheral blood. The receptors derive from a woman aged 55-69 years with active or convalescent COVID-19. Each CDR3 is given with its conserved first and last residue. The D gene is left open where the match is weak. Clone size is not always given. Where it is, it says once, few, many or a class for expanded clones.

>TRBJ1-1|-|13|TRBV10-2|-
CASSLRGNTEAFF
TGCGCCAGCAGTCTCCGGGGGAACACTGAAGCTTTCTTT
>TRBJ2-3|-|14|TRBV5-4|-
CASSTENELNTQYF
TGTGCCAGCAGCACCGAGAACGAGTTAAATACGCAGTATTTT
>TRBJ2-7|-|16|TRBV27|-
CASSLLDRLNAYEQYF
TGTGCCAGCAGCCTCCTTGACAGACTGAATGCCTACGAGCAGTACTTC
>TRBJ2-3|-|16|TRBV5-4|TRBD2
CASSPGGGGAGDTQYF
TGTGCCAGCAGCCCCGGGGGGGGAGGGGCTGGAGATACGCAGTATTTT
>TRBJ1-2|-|14|TRBV3-1/TRBV3-2|TRBD1
CASSLGQGLYGYTF
TGTGCCAGCAGCCTAGGACAGGGCCTATATGGCTACACCTTC
>TRBJ2-5|-|15|TRBV25-1|TRBD1
CASSSDREGGETQYF
TGTGCCAGCAGCTCAGACAGGGAAGGGGGAGAGACCCAGTACTTC
>TRBJ2-7|-|13|TRBV30|-
CAWSPTRVLEQYF
TGTGCCTGGAGCCCCACGAGGGTTCTCGAGCAGTACTTC
>TRBJ1-4|-|13|TRBV16|TRBD1
CASSGTGEEKLFF
TGTGCCAGCAGCGGGACAGGGGAAGAAAAACTGTTTTTT
>TRBJ1-3|-|19|TRBV18|TRBD1
CASSPWTRGQGSSGNTIYF
TGTGCCAGCTCACCATGGACTCGAGGACAGGGGTCCTCTGGAAACACCATATATTTT
>TRBJ1-2|-|17|TRBV4-3|TRBD1
CASSQELMGQGVVGYTF
TGCGCCAGCAGCCAAGAGTTGATGGGGCAGGGGGTTGTCGGCTACACCTTC
>TRBJ2-7|-|16|TRBV4-3|-
CASSQALDRRTYEQYF
TGCGCCAGCAGCCAGGCCCTGGACAGACGGACGTACGAGCAGTACTTC
>TRBJ1-6|-|12|TRBV11-3|-
CASSSPNSPLHF
TGTGCCAGCAGCTCCCCGAATTCACCCCTCCACTTT
>TRBJ1-4|once|16|TRBV7-9|TRBD1
CASSPGQGIPNEKLFF
TGTGCCAGCAGCCCAGGACAGGGAATCCCTAATGAAAAACTGTTTTTT
>TRBJ2-7|-|15|TRBV5-4|TRBD1
CASSPIGTVNNEQYF
TGTGCCAGCAGCCCGATTGGGACAGTCAACAACGAGCAGTACTTC
>TRBJ1-5|few|13|TRBV29-1|TRBD1
CSVVGQGDGLQHF
TGCAGCGTTGTGGGACAGGGGGACGGTCTCCAGCATTTT
>TRBJ2-3|-|16|TRBV18|-
CASSPRAGAGTDTQYF
TGTGCCAGCTCACCTCGCGCAGGGGCTGGCACAGATACGCAGTATTTT
>TRBJ1-2|-|12|TRBV13|-
CASSPNGGGYTF
TGTGCCAGCAGCCCGAATGGAGGTGGCTACACCTTC